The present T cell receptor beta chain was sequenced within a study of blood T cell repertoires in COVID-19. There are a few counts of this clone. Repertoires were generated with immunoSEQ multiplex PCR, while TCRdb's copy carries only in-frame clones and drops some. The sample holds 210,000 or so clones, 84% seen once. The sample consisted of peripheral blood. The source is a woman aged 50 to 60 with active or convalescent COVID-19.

CDR3 amino acids: CASIFLGGYTF. The CDR3 DNA sequence: TGTGCCAGCATTTTCCTCGGGGGCTACACCTTC. The genes are TRBV28 and TRBJ1-2; D gene ambiguous. V lost 7 bases to trimming and J lost 8 bases, with 11 bases between them. Germline loops: CDR1 MDHEN, CDR2 SYDVKM. This CDR3 region has 11 residues.